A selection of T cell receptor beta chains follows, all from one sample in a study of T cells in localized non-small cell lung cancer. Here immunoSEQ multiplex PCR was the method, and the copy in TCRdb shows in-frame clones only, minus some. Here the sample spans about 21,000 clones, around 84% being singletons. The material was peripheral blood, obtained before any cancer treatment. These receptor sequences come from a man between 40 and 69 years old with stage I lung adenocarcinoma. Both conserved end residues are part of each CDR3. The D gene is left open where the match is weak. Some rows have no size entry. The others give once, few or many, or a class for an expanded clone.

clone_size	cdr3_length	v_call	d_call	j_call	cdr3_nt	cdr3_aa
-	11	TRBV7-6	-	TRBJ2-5	TGTGCCAGCAGCTTAGCCGAGACCCAGTACTTC	CASSLAETQYF
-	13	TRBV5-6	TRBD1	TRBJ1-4	TGTGCCAGCAGCGGCGCAGGGGGGGAAAAACTGTTTTTT	CASSGAGGEKLFF
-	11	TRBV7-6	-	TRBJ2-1	TGTGCCAGCAGCGCCTACAATGAGCAGTTCTTC	CASSAYNEQFF
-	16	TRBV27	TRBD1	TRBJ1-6	TGTGCCAGCAGTTTCCTGGTTGGGACAGGACTTTCACCCCTCCACTTT	CASSFLVGTGLSPLHF
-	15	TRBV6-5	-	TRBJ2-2	TGTGCCAGCAGTTACTCGGGAACTCAAATCCGGGAGCTGTTTTTT	CASSYSGTQIRELFF
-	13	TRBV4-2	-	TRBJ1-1	TGTGCCAGCAGCCCGAAGGAGGGGAATGAAGCTTTCTTT	CASSPKEGNEAFF
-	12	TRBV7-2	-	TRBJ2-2	TGTGCCAGCAGCTTAGATGTCGGGGAGCTGTTTTTT	CASSLDVGELFF
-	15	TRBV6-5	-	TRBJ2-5	TGTGCCAGCAGCCCCTTAGGGGACCGTTTCGAGACCCAGTACTTC	CASSPLGDRFETQYF
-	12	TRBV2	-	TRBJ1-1	TGTGCCAGCAGAGGGGAGGGGACTGAAGCTTTCTTT	CASRGEGTEAFF
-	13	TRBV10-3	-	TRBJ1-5	TGTGCCATCAGTGAGTCCGGGAATCAGCCCCAGCATTTT	CAISESGNQPQHF
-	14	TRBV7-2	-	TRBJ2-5	TGTGCCAGCAGCTTAAGAAGGTCGCAGGAGACCCAGTACTTC	CASSLRRSQETQYF
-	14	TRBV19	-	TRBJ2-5	TGTGCCAGTAGTATATTTTACAGCCAAGAGACCCAGTACTTC	CASSIFYSQETQYF
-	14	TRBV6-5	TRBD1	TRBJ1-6	TGTGCCAGCAGTTACGAGGGGGCAGGATCACCCCTCCACTTT	CASSYEGAGSPLHF
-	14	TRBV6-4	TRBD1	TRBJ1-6	TGTGCCAGCAGCCCCGACAGGGGATATTCACCCCTCCACTTT	CASSPDRGYSPLHF
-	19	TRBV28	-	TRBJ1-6	TGTGCCAGCAGTCCTGGGTCTCCTCGACAGAGCTCCTATAATTCACCCCTCCACTTT	CASSPGSPRQSSYNSPLHF
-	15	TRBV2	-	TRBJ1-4	TGTGCCAGCATGGAACAGGGTGGAGGTGGTGAAAAACTGTTTTTT	CASMEQGGGGEKLFF
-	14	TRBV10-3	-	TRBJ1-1	TGTGCCATCAGTGAACCTGGGGCGAACACTGAAGCTTTCTTT	CAISEPGANTEAFF
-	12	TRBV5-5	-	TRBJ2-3	TGTGCCAGCCTTTCGACCGCAGATACGCAGTATTTT	CASLSTADTQYF
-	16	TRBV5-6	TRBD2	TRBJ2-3	TGTGCCAGCAGCTTAATGACTAGCGGGTCTATAGATACGCAGTATTTT	CASSLMTSGSIDTQYF
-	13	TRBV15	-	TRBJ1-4	TGTGCCACCAGCAGGAGTGCTAATGAAAAACTGTTTTTT	CATSRSANEKLFF
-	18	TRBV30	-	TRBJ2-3	TGTGCCTGGAGTGGTATATTGTTGGGCATCCTGAGCACAGATACGCAGTATTTT	CAWSGILLGILSTDTQYF
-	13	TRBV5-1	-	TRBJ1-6	TGCGCCAGCAGCCTCGACAGCAATTCACCCCTCCACTTT	CASSLDSNSPLHF
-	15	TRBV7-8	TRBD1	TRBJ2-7	TGTGCCAGCAGCTTAGTGGGACAGGGGGCTTACGAGCAGTACTTC	CASSLVGQGAYEQYF
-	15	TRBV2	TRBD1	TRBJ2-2	TGTGCCAGCACCGAATTCCTACAGGGGGCCGGGGAGCTGTTTTTT	CASTEFLQGAGELFF
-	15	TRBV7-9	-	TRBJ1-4	TGTGCCAGCAGCCAAGACGGATCCCTTTGGGAAAAACTGTTTTTT	CASSQDGSLWEKLFF
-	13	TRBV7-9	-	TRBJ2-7	TGTGCCAGCAGTCGCAGCGGGTCCTACGAGCAGTACTTC	CASSRSGSYEQYF
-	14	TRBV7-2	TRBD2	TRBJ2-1	TGTGCCAGCAGCCTGATGGCGGGAGATAATGAGCAGTTCTTC	CASSLMAGDNEQFF
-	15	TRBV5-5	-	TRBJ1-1	TGTGCCAGCACCTACTGGTACGGGCAGAACACTGAAGCTTTCTTT	CASTYWYGQNTEAFF
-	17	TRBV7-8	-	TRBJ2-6	TGTGCCAGCAACAAACAAAGGCAGGTTTCTGGGGCCAACGTCCTGACTTTC	CASNKQRQVSGANVLTF
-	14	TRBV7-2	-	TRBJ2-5	TGTGCCAGCAGCCGCCGCCGGGGCGGGGAGACCCAGTACTTC	CASSRRRGGETQYF
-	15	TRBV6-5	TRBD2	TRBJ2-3	TGTGCCAGCAGACCCGGGACTAGCAGGGCAGATACGCAGTATTTT	CASRPGTSRADTQYF
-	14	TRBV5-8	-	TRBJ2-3	TGTGCCAGCAGCTTGGAGGGCTTCACAGATACGCAGTATTTT	CASSLEGFTDTQYF
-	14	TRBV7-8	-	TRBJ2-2	TGTGCCAGCAGCATAAGACAGGACACCGGGGAGCTGTTTTTT	CASSIRQDTGELFF
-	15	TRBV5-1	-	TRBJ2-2	TGCGCCAGCAGCCCGACAGTGTCTTCACCAGGTGGGCTGTTTTTT	CASSPTVSSPGGLFF
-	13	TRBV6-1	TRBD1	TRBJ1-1	TGTGCCAGCAGCCCTCAGGGGGCATCTGAAGCTTTCTTT	CASSPQGASEAFF
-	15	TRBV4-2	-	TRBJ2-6	TGTGCCAGCAGCCAAGTGGGAGAAGGAATCAACGTCCTGACTTTC	CASSQVGEGINVLTF
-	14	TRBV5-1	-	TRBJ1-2	TGCGCCAGCAGCTTGGCCCGGACAGAGGATGGCTACACCTTC	CASSLARTEDGYTF
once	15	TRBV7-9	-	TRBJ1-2	TGTGCCAGCAGCCGTAGGGACACTGGGATCTATGGCTACACCTTC	CASSRRDTGIYGYTF
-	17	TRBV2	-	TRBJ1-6	TGTGCCAGCAGTGATCGTCACCAAAGCTCCTATAATTCACCCCTCCACTTT	CASSDRHQSSYNSPLHF
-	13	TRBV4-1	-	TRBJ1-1	TGCGCCAGCAGCTTCGGACATAGCCCTGAAGCTTTCTTT	CASSFGHSPEAFF
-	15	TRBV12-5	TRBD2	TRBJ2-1	TGTGCTAGTGGTTCTCAGCGGGGGGGAACCAATGAGCAGTTCTTC	CASGSQRGGTNEQFF
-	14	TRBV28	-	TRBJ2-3	TGTGCCAGCAGCCCCGACGGGAGCACAGATACGCAGTATTTT	CASSPDGSTDTQYF
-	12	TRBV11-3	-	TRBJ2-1	TGTGCCAGCAGCTTGGGTGCAGGTGAGCAGTTCTTC	CASSLGAGEQFF
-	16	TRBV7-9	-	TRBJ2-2	TGTGCCAGCAGCTCATTGACCGGGACTTACACCGGGGAGCTGTTTTTT	CASSSLTGTYTGELFF
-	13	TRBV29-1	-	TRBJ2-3	TGCAGCGTTATTCAGGGTAGCACAGATACGCAGTATTTT	CSVIQGSTDTQYF